This paragraph reports one TCR beta chain. The target antigen is unknown. The data derive from a study of beta chain features in type 1 diabetes. General study points: Among patients with Type 1 diabetes, TCRB CDR3s were moderately but significantly shorter in every one of the four CD4+ subsets.

The whole isolated RNA underwent reverse transcription, so sequencing captured expressed TCRB transcripts. The study sequenced naive, central memory and regulatory T cell samples to an average of around 3.5 million reads. Produced via immunoSEQ multiplex PCR; TCRdb's table is partial and in-frame only. Of under 150,000 clones in the sample, about 51% were seen once. By way of CD45RO/CCR7/CD25/CD127/CD95/CD27, the CD4+ regulatory, stem cell-like memory, central memory and naive cells were sorted. The receptor's source is a man aged 18-30 years in good health. Input material: Tregs from blood.

The DNA of the CDR3 is TGTGCCAGCAGCGTAGTCGGAGGGGTAGATACGCAGTATTTT. It specifies CASSVVGGVDTQYF. V gene TRBV9 combines with J gene TRBJ2-3, with D possibly matching TRBD2 (6 bases). CDR3 length equals 14 residues. Germline CDR1 is SGDLS and CDR2 is YYNGEE. The germline V and J ends were trimmed by 0 bases and 5 bases, with 10 bases remaining between them.